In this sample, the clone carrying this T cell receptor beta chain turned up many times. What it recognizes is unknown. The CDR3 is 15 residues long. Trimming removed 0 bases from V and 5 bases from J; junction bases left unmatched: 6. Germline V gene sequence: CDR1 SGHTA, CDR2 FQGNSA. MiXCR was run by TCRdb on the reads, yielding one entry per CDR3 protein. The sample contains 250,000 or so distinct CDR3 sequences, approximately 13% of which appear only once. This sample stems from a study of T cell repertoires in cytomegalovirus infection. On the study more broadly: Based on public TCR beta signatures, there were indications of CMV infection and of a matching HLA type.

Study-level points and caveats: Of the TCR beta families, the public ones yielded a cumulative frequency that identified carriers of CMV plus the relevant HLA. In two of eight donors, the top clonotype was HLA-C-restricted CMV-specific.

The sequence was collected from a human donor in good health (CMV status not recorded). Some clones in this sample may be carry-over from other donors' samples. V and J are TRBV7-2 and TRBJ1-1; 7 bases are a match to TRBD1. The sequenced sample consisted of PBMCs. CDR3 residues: CASSLAPTGETEAFF. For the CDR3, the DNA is TGTGCCAGCAGCTTAGCGCCCACAGGGGAGACTGAAGCTTTCTTT.